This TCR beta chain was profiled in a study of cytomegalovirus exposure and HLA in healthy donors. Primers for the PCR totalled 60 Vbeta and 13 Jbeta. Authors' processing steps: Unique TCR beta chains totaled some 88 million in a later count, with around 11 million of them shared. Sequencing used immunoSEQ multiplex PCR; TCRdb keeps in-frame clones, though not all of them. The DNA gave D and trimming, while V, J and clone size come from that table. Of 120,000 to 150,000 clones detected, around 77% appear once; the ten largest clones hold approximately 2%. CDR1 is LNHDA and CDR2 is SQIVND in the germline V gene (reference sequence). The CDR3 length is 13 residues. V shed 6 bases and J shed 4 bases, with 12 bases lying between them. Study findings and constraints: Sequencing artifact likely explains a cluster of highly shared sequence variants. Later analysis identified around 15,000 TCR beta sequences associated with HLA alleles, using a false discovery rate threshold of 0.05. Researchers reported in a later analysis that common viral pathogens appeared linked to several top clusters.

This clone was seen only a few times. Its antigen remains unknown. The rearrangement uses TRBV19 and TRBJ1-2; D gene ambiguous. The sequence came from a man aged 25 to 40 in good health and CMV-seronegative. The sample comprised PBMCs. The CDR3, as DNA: TGTGCCAGTAGCCCGATGGGGAGCTATGGCTACACCTTC. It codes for CASSPMGSYGYTF.